The 20 T cell receptor beta chains given below trace back to one sample, sequenced in a study of T-cell reconstitution after alpha-beta-depleted transplantation in children. A library of TCRbeta sequences, prepared with unique molecular identifiers, was generated. MiXCR, applied by TCRdb to the PCR reads, yields one record per CDR3 protein. Counted here are hundreds of thousands of distinct CDR3 sequences, approximately 14% occurring once; the ten biggest clones make up roughly 0.77%. The source was PBMCs, collected before TCRalphabeta/CD19-depleted stem cell transplant. These TCRs come from a girl aged 2 to 10 with congenital amegakaryocytic thrombocytopenia, due to receive a stem cell transplant.

V and J are TRBV5-1 and TRBJ2-1; 14 bases are a match to TRBD2. Trimming cost V 3 bases and J 2 bases; bases outside gene matches: 4. CDR3 length equals 17 residues. Germline V gives CDR1 SGHRS, CDR2 YFSETQ. The CDR3 bases are TGCGCCAGCAGCTCGGGACTAGCGGGAGCACCCTACAATGAGCAGTTCTTC. Translation: CASSSGLAGAPYNEQFF.

This clonotype was recorded many times. The chain couples TRBV27 to TRBJ2-7; D is perhaps TRBD2 (5 bases). Trimming shortened V by 3 bases and J by 4 bases, and 13 bases separated the two germline ends. CDR3 length: 14 residues. CDR1 MNHEY and CDR2 SMNVEV come from the germline V gene (reference sequence). The DNA of the CDR3 is TGTGCCAGCAGTTTCTCCCGCGGCGGGTACGAGCAGTACTTC. The encoded protein is CASSFSRGGYEQYF.

The chain joins TRBV24-1 to TRBJ1-2; 8 bases align to TRBD1. J gave up 8 bases and V 2 bases, and 9 bases lay outside the gene matches. The CDR3 extends over 15 amino acids. Germline CDR1 is KGHDR and CDR2 is SFDVKD. The CDR3, as DNA: TGTGCCACCAGTGATTCTCAGGGGGCGCCTAGAGGCTACACCTTC. This gives the protein CATSDSQGAPRGYTF.

This clonotype came up many times. V is TRBV29-1 and J is TRBJ1-1, with 9 nucleotides matching TRBD1. From germline, CDR1 is SQVTM and CDR2 ANQGSEA. Trimming removed 7 bases from V and 0 bases from J; junction bases left unmatched: 3. The CDR3 length is 13 residues. CDR3 nucleotide sequence: TGCAGCGGCGGGACAGGGTTGAACACTGAAGCTTTCTTT. Its protein product is CSGGTGLNTEAFF. Full variable domain (rest looked up from reference TRBV29-1 and TRBJ1-1): SAVISQKPSRDICQRGTSLTIQCQVDSQVTMMFWYRQQPGQSLTLIATANQGSEATYESGFVIDKFPISRPNLTFSTLTVSNMSPEDSSIYLCSGGTGLNTEAFFGQGTRLTVV.

This clonotype was detected many times. The chain joins TRBV7-2 to TRBJ2-7; D gene uncertain. The germline V gene encodes CDR1 SGHTA and CDR2 FQGNSA. CDR3 length: 13 amino acids. Trimming took 5 bases from V and 3 from J, leaving 11 bases between them. In DNA, the CDR3 is TGTGCCAGCAGCAGGCCCGGGTTCTACGAGCAGTACTTC. Translation: CASSRPGFYEQYF.

The chain combines TRBV20-1 with TRBJ2-1; D may be TRBD2 (6 bases). This CDR3 is 16 amino acids long. The V end lost 5 bases, the J end lost 2 bases, and 19 bases lay between the germline ends. CDR1 is DFQATT and CDR2 is SNEGSKA in the germline V gene (reference sequence). The CDR3 DNA reads TGCAGTGCTTACCCCTTGGGGGGAGCGGCCTACAATGAGCAGTTCTTC. It yields the protein CSAYPLGGAAYNEQFF.

This clonotype was seen repeatedly, ten times or more. The J gene is TRBJ2-2, the V gene TRBV20-1; D ambiguous. CDR1 is DFQATT, CDR2 SNEGSKA, per germline (reference sequence). The CDR3 has 17 residues. V gave up 1 base and J gave up 0 bases, with 15 bases separating them. The CDR3 nucleotides read TGCAGTGCTAGAGGGCCTTTTCCAGCCACGAACACCGGGGAGCTGTTTTTT. Translation gives CSARGPFPATNTGELFF.

This clonotype has a handful of counts. The J gene is TRBJ2-1, the V gene TRBV3-1; the match to TRBD2 covers 12 bases. CDR1 is LGHDT, CDR2 YNNKEL, per germline (reference sequence). The CDR3 has 16 residues. J was trimmed by 6 bases and V by 4 bases; bases with no gene match: 7. DNA for the CDR3: TGTGCCAGCAGCCCGTGGACTAGCGGGGCATCCAATGAGCAGTTCTTC. It encodes CASSPWTSGASNEQFF.

This clonotype was seen more than once but under ten times. This chain connects TRBV20-1 to TRBJ1-2; the D gene is possibly TRBD1 (6 bases). The CDR3 runs to 14 residues. V gave up 5 bases and J gave up 3 bases, with 16 bases separating them. CDR1 DFQATT and CDR2 SNEGSKA come from the germline V gene (reference sequence). CDR3 bases: TGCAGTGCTGATAGACAGGAGGAGTACTATGGCTACACCTTC. Translated, it gives CSADRQEEYYGYTF.

This clonotype was found many times. CDR3 DNA sequence: TGCGCCAGCAGCCCCGGGACAGAAGCTTTCTTT. Its translation is CASSPGTEAFF. The rearrangement joins TRBV5-1 to TRBJ1-1, with D tentatively TRBD1 (6 bases). The V end lost 4 bases, the J end lost 8 bases, and 9 bases lay between the germline ends. CDR1 is SGHRS, CDR2 YFSETQ, per germline. The CDR3 is 11 amino acids.

This clonotype was recorded many times. CDR3 loop: CSASLPNYGYTF. CDR3 in DNA: TGCAGTGCTAGTCTGCCAAACTATGGCTACACCTTC. V usage is TRBV20-1 and J usage is TRBJ1-2; D not certain. Germline V lookup: CDR1 DFQATT, CDR2 SNEGSKA (reference sequence). V lost 3 bases and J lost 2, with 7 bases in between. This CDR3 is built from 12 residues.

V usage is TRBV11-1 and J usage is TRBJ2-7, with D perhaps being TRBD1 or TRBD2 (5 bases each). Germline CDR1 SGHAT, CDR2 FQDESV (reference sequence). The CDR3 is 18 amino acids. V shed 1 base and J shed 3 bases, with 22 bases lying between them. This CDR3 is CASSLVPGQGRDLYEQYF. DNA for the CDR3: TGTGCCAGCAGCTTAGTTCCCGGGCAGGGACGCGACCTCTACGAGCAGTACTTC.

This clonotype was counted only a few times. J is TRBJ2-7 and V is TRBV5-1; tentative D call: TRBD1 (7 bases). Germline V lookup: CDR1 SGHRS, CDR2 YFSETQ. Between the trimmed V and J ends, which lost 0 bases and 4 bases, there was a span of 11 bases. The CDR3 covers 14 residues. DNA for the CDR3: TGCGCCAGCAGCTTGGTCCAGGGGGGTTACGAGCAGTACTTC. It codes for CASSLVQGGYEQYF.

The chain employs TRBV7-2 and TRBJ1-5, with D perhaps TRBD1 (6 bases). The CDR3 is made up of 15 amino acids. Per germline, CDR1 SGHTA and CDR2 FQGNSA. V gave up 2 bases and J gave up 3 bases, with 11 bases separating them. CDR3: CASSLLSGVNQPQHF. In DNA, the CDR3 is TGTGCCAGCAGCTTACTGTCAGGGGTCAATCAGCCCCAGCATTTT. Looking up the rest from reference TRBV7-2 and TRBJ1-5 gives the full variable domain: GAGVSQSPSNKVTEKGKDVELRCDPISGHTALYWYRQSLGQGLEFLIYFQGNSAPDKSGLPSDRFSAERTGGSVSTLTIQRTQQEDSAVYLCASSLLSGVNQPQHFGDGTRLSIL.

This clonotype was picked up many times. This sequence joins TRBV29-1 and TRBJ2-1; 8 bases map to TRBD1. Losses at the gene ends were 0 bases for V and 2 bases for J; bases not matched to a gene: 12. Germline values: CDR1 SQVTM, CDR2 ANQGSEA. This CDR3 is built from 18 residues. CDR3 bases: TGCAGCGTTGAAGATCGGCTGGGGTCAGGGGGCACCTACAATGAGCAGTTCTTC. Amino acids: CSVEDRLGSGGTYNEQFF.

At least ten counts were recorded for this clonotype. V and J are TRBV5-1 and TRBJ1-2; 8 bases agree with TRBD1. The CDR3 has 14 residues. Germline values: CDR1 SGHRS, CDR2 YFSETQ. With 3 bases clipped from V and 0 bases from J, the junction kept 1 base outside the gene matches. The DNA for the CDR3 is TGCGCCAGCAGCTCAGGGGGCCCTAACTATGGCTACACCTTC. Translated, it gives CASSSGGPNYGYTF.

This clonotype was counted a few times. The chain recombines TRBV6-5 with TRBJ2-7; D ambiguous. Germline CDR1 and CDR2: MNHEY and SVGAGI. V gave up 1 base and J gave up 3 bases, with 7 bases separating them. The CDR3 loop spans 13 amino acids. The CDR3 coding sequence is TGTGCCAGCAGTTACTATTACGGCTACGAGCAGTACTTC. It encodes CASSYYYGYEQYF.

This clonotype turned up a few times. The chain carries TRBV5-1 and TRBJ2-1, with 7 bases lining up with TRBD1. The CDR3 is made up of 14 amino acids. Germline loops: CDR1 SGHRS, CDR2 YFSETQ. With 4 bases clipped from V and 5 bases from J, the junction kept 6 bases outside the gene matches. CDR3 DNA: TGCGCCAGCAGCCCGGGACAGCTGGACAATGAGCAGTTCTTC. This sequence encodes CASSPGQLDNEQFF.

At least ten counts were recorded for this clonotype. V and J are TRBV7-2 and TRBJ1-4; D unresolved. This CDR3 is 11 amino acids long. V was clipped by 1 base and J by 6 bases, with 0 bases between them. The germline V gene encodes CDR1 SGHTA and CDR2 FQGNSA. CDR3 protein: CASSLDEKLFF. In nucleotides, the CDR3 is TGTGCCAGCAGCTTAGATGAAAAACTGTTTTTT.

As for this clonotype: Relative to the germline gene, one junction end is altered; a read error may explain this. The rearrangement links TRBV6-4 to TRBJ2-6; D gene unclear. Germline CDR1 reads MRHNA; CDR2 reads SNTAGT. The CDR3 runs to 19 residues. This CDR3 is CACSEPGFVLPSGANVLTF. As DNA, the CDR3 is TGTGCCTGCAGTGAACCTGGTTTCGTCCTCCCCTCTGGGGCCAACGTCCTGACTTTC.